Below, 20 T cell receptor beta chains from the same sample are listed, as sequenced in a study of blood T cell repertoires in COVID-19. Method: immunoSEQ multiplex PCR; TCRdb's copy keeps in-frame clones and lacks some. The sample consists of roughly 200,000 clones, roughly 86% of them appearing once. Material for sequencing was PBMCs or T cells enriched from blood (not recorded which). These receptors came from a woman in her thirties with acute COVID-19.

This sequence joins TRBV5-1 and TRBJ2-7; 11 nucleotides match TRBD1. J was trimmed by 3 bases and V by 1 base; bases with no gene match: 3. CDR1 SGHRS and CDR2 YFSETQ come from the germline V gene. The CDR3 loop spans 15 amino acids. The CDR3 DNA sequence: TGCGCCAGCAGCTTGAGGGACAGGGGGAACTACGAGCAGTACTTC. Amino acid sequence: CASSLRDRGNYEQYF. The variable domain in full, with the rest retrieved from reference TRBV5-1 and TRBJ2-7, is KAGVTQTPRYLIKTRGQQVTLSCSPISGHRSVSWYQQTPGQGLQFLFEYFSETQRNKGNFPGRFSGRQFSNSRSEMNVSTLELGDSALYLCASSLRDRGNYEQYFGPGTRLTVT.

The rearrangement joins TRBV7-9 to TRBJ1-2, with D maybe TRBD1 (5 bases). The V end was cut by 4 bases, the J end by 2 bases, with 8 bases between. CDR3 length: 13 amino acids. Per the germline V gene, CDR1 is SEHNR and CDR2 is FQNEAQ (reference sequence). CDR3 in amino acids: CASSSTENYGYTF. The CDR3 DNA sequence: TGTGCCAGCAGCTCGACAGAAAACTATGGCTACACCTTC.

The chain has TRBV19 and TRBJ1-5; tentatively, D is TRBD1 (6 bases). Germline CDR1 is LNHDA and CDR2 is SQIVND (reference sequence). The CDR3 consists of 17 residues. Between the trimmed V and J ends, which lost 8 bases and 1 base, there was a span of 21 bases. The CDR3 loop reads CASSRQVREISNQPQHF. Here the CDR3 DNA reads TGTGCCAGTTCGAGACAGGTGAGGGAGATCAGCAATCAGCCCCAGCATTTT.

The CDR3 DNA reads TGTGCCAGCACCGAGAGGGATACGCAGTATTTT. It is translated as CASTERDTQYF. The V call is TRBV6-6, the J call TRBJ2-3, with D unresolved. V was cut by 7 bases and J by 6 bases, with 8 bases left in between. The germline CDR1 and CDR2 sequences are MNHNY and SVGAGI (reference sequence). This CDR3 is 11 amino acids long.

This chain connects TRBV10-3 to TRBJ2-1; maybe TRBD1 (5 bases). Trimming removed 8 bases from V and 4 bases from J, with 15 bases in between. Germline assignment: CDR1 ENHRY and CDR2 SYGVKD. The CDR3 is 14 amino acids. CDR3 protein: CAIHQGFSYNEQFF. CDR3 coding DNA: TGTGCCATCCACCAGGGCTTCTCATACAATGAGCAGTTCTTC.

The CDR3: CASSQDSTSGGQGETQYF. For the CDR3, the DNA is TGCGCCAGCAGCCAAGACTCCACTAGCGGGGGGCAAGGAGAGACCCAGTACTTC. The chain carries TRBV4-1 and TRBJ2-5; 12 positions agree with TRBD2. The ends lost 0 bases at V and 4 bases at J; junction bases unmatched: 9. This CDR3 region has 18 residues. CDR1 is MGHRA and CDR2 is YSYEKL in the germline V gene.

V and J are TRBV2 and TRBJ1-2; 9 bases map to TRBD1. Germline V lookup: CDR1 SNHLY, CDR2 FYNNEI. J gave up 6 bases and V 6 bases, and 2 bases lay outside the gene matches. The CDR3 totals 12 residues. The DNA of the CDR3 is TGTGCCAGCAGACAGGGGGCGGATGGCTACACCTTC. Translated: CASRQGADGYTF.

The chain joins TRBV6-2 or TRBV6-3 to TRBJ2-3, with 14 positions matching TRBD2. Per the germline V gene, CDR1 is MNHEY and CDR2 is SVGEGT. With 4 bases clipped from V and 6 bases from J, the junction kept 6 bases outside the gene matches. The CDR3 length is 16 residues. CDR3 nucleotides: TGTGCCAGCAGTTCACGGACTAGCGGGGGGATTGATACGCAGTATTTT. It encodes CASSSRTSGGIDTQYF.

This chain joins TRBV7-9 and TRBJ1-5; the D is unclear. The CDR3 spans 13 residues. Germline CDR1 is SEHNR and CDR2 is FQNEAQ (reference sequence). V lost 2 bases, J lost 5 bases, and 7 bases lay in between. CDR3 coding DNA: TGTGCCAGCAGCTTAACAAGCGATCAGCCCCAGCATTTT. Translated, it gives CASSLTSDQPQHF.

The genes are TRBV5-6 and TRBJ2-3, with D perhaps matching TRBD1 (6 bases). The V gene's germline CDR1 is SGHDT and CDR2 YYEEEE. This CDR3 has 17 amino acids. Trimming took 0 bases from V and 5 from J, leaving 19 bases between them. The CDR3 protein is CASSLAAAGARGDTQYF. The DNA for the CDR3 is TGTGCCAGCAGCTTGGCCGCGGCAGGGGCCAGGGGAGATACGCAGTATTTT.

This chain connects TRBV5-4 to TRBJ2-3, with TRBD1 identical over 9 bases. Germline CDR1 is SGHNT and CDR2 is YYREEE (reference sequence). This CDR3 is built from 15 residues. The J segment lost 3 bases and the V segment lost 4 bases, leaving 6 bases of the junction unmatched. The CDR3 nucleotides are TGTGCCAGCAGCCCAGACAGGGGGTTTACAGATACGCAGTATTTT. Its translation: CASSPDRGFTDTQYF. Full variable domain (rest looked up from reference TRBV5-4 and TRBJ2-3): ETGVTQSPTHLIKTRGQQVTLRCSSQSGHNTVSWYQQALGQGPQFIFQYYREEENGRGNFPPRFSGLQFPNYSSELNVNALELDDSALYLCASSPDRGFTDTQYFGPGTRLTVL.

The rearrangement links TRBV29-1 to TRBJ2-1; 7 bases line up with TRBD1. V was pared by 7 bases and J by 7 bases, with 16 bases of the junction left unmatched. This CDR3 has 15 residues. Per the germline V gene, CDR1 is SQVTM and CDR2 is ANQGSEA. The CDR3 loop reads CSAGPQGYMGNEQFF. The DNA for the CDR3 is TGCAGCGCCGGCCCACAGGGGTACATGGGGAATGAGCAGTTCTTC.

The CDR3 region is CASSGWDTVSYEQYF. The CDR3 nucleotides are TGTGCCAGCAGCGGCTGGGACACTGTCTCCTACGAGCAGTACTTC. The chain uses TRBV5-4 and TRBJ2-7, with a possible D match to TRBD1 (6 bases). The CDR3 totals 15 residues. Trimming shortened V by 4 bases and J by 0 bases, and 14 bases separated the two germline ends. Looked up from germline, CDR1 is SGHNT and CDR2 is YYREEE (reference sequence).

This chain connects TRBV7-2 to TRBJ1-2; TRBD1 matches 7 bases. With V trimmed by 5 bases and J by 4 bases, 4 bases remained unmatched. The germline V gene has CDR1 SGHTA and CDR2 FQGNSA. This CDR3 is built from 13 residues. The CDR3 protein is CASSADRFYGYTF. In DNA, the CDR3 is TGTGCCAGCAGCGCGGACAGGTTCTATGGCTACACCTTC. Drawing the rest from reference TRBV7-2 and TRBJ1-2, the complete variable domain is GAGVSQSPSNKVTEKGKDVELRCDPISGHTALYWYRQSLGQGLEFLIYFQGNSAPDKSGLPSDRFSAERTGGSVSTLTIQRTQQEDSAVYLCASSADRFYGYTFGSGTRLTVV.

CDR3 nucleotide sequence: TGTGCCAGCAGCGTCGGGACAGGGGGGCAGCCCCAGCATTTT. Translating gives CASSVGTGGQPQHF. V gene TRBV9 combines with J gene TRBJ1-5; 11 nucleotides agree with TRBD1. Germline assignment: CDR1 SGDLS and CDR2 YYNGEE. The CDR3 spans 14 residues. Trimming cost V 2 bases and J 7 bases; bases outside gene matches: 2.

CDR3 amino acids: CASSLDRGHTEAFF. The CDR3 coding sequence is TGTGCCAGCAGCCTCGACAGGGGGCACACTGAAGCTTTCTTT. The chain joins TRBV7-8 to TRBJ1-1; 10 bases agree with TRBD1. Unmatched junction bases numbered 3, after V lost 5 bases and J lost 3 bases. The germline V gene encodes CDR1 SGHVS and CDR2 FQNEAQ. The CDR3 covers 14 residues.

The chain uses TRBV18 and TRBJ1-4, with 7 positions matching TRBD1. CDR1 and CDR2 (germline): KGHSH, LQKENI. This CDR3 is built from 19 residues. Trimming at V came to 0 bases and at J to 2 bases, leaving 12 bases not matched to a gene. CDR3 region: CASSPPITGTARTNEKLFF. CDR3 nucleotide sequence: TGTGCCAGCTCACCACCTATAACCGGGACAGCGCGGACTAATGAAAAACTGTTTTTT.

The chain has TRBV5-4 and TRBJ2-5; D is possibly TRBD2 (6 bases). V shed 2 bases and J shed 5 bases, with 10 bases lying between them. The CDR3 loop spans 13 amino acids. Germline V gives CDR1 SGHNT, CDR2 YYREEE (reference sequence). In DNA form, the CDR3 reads TGTGCCAGCAGCTTTACGGGGGACGAGACCCAGTACTTC. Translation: CASSFTGDETQYF.

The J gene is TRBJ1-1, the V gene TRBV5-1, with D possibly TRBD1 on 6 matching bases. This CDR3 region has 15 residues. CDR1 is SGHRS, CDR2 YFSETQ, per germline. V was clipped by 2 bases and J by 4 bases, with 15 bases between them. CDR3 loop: CASSFNSGAGTEAFF. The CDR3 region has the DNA TGCGCCAGCAGCTTCAACTCAGGGGCGGGCACTGAAGCTTTCTTT.

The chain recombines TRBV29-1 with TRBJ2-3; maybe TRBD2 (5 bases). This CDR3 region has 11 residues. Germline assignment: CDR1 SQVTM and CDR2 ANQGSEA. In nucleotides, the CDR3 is TGCACCGTACTAGTGGGCGATACGCAGTATTTT. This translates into CTVLVGDTQYF.